The clone carrying this T cell receptor (beta chain) was observed a handful of times. Its cognate antigen is unknown. The protocol attached unique molecular identifiers to individual cDNA molecules. TCRdb analysed the 5' RACE reads with MiXCR anew, one entry per CDR3 protein. This table has 100,000 to 150,000 distinct CDR3 sequences, 15% appearing once. The data are from a study of early T cells in non-severe SARS-CoV-2 infection. Study in general: Unsorted whole-blood RNA was sequenced in bulk, leaving chains unpaired. General study results and limits: The matching step, a VDJdb search, favored anti-spike CD8 responses and missed private and CD4 specificities.

V lost 1 base, J lost 4 bases, and 7 bases lay in between. The CDR3 has 14 residues. Germline V gene sequence: CDR1 SGHAT, CDR2 FQDESV (reference sequence). The TCR comes from an adult who was a healthcare worker with PCR-confirmed SARS-CoV-2 infection or an uninfected control (not recorded which). The rearrangement uses TRBV11-1 and TRBJ2-2; D remains unclear. Sequencing was done on a sample of whole blood. The DNA of the CDR3 is TGTGCCAGCAGCTTAGTAACGGGCACCGGGGAGCTGTTTTTT. The encoded protein is CASSLVTGTGELFF. The full variable domain, its missing parts supplied by reference TRBV11-1 and TRBJ2-2, is EAEVAQSPRYKITEKSQAVAFWCDPISGHATLYWYRQILGQGPELLVQFQDESVVDDSQLPKDRFSAERLKGVDSTLKIQPAELGDSAMYLCASSLVTGTGELFFGEGSRLTVL.